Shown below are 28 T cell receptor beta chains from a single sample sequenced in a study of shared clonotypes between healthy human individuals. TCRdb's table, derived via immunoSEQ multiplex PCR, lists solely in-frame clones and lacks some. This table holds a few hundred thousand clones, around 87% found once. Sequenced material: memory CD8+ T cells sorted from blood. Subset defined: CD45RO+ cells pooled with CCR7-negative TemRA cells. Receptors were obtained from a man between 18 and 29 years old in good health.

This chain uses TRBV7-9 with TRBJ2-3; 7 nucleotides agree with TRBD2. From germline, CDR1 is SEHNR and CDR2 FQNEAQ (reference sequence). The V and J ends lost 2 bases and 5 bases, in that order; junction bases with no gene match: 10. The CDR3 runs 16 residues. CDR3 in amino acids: CASSLIGAGDGDTQYF. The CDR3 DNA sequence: TGTGCCAGCAGCTTAATCGGCGCGGGAGATGGAGATACGCAGTATTTT.

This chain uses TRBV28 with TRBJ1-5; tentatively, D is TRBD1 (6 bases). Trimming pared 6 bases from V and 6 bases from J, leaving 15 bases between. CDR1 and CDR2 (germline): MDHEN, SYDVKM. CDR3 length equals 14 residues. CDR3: CASSLLRGGQPQHF. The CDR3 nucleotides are TGTGCCAGCAGCCTTCTCAGGGGAGGTCAGCCCCAGCATTTT. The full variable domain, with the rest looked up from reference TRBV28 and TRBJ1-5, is DVKVTQSSRYLVKRTGEKVFLECVQDMDHENMFWYRQDPGLGLRLIYFSYDVKMKEKGDIPEGYSVSREKKERFSLILESASTNQTSMYLCASSLLRGGQPQHFGDGTRLSIL.

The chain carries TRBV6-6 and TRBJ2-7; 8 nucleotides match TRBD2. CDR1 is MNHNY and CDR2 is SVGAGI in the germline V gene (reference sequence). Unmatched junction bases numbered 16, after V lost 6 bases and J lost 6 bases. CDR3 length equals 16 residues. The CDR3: CASSTPEEAGVFEQYF. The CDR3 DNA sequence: TGTGCCAGCAGCACCCCAGAGGAAGCGGGAGTATTCGAGCAGTACTTC.

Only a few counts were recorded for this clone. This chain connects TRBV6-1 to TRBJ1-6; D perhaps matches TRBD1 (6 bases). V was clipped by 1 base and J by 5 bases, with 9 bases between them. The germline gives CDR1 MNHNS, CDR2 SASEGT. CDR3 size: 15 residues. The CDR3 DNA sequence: TGTGCCAGCAGTGAAGAGGGGGGAGATAATTCACCCCTCCACTTT. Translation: CASSEEGGDNSPLHF.

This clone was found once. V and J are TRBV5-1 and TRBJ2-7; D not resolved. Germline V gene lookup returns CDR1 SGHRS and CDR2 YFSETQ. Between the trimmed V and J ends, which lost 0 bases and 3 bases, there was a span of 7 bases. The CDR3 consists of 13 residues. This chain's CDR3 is CASSLAADYEQYF. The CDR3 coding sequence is TGCGCCAGCAGCTTGGCCGCCGACTACGAGCAGTACTTC.

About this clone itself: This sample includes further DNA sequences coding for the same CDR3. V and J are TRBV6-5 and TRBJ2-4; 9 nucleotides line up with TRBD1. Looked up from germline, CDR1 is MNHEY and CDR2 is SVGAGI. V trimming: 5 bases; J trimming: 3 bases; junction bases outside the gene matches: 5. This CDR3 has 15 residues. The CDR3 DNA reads TGTGCCAGCAGTCGGGACAGGGAGGGCAAAAACATTCAGTACTTC. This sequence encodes CASSRDREGKNIQYF.

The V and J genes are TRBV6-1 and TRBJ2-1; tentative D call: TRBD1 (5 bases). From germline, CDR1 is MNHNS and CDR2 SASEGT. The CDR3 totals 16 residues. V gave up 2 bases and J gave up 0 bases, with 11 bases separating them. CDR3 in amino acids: CASSELGHSSYNEQFF. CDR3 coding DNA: TGTGCCAGCAGTGAACTCGGACACTCCTCCTACAATGAGCAGTTCTTC.

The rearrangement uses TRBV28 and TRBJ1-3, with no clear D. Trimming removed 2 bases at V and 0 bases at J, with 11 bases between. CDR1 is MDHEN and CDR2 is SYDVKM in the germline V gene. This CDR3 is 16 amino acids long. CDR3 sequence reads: CASSLVAEGSGNTIYF. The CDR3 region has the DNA TGTGCCAGCAGTTTAGTGGCCGAGGGCTCTGGAAACACCATATATTTT.

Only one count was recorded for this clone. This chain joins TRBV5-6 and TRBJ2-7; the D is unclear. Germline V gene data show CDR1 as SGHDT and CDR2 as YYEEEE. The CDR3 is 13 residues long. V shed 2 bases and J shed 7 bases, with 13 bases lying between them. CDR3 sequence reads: CASSFGPIGEQYF. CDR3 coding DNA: TGTGCCAGCAGCTTTGGACCAATTGGGGAGCAGTACTTC.

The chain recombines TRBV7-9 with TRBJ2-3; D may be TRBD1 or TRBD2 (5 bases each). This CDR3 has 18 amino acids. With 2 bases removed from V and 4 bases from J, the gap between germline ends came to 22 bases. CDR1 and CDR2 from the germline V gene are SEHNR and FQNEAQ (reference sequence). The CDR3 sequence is CASSLMQLTGYGADTQYF. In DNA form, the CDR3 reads TGTGCCAGCAGCTTAATGCAACTAACAGGTTACGGGGCAGATACGCAGTATTTT.

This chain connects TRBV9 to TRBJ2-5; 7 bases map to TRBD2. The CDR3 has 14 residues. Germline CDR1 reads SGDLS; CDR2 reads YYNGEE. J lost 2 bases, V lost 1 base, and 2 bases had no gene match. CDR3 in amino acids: CASSVYGGQETQYF. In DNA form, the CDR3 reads TGTGCCAGCAGCGTATACGGGGGGCAAGAGACCCAGTACTTC.

The CDR3 is CASSVRGPGSTDTQYF. CDR3 DNA: TGTGCCAGCTCAGTACGTGGGCCAGGGAGCACAGATACGCAGTATTTT. J is TRBJ2-3 and V is TRBV18, with TRBD1 as a possible D gene (5 bases). Germline CDR1 and CDR2: KGHSH and LQKENI. The V end was cut by 5 bases, the J end by 0 bases, with 15 bases between. The CDR3 has 16 residues.

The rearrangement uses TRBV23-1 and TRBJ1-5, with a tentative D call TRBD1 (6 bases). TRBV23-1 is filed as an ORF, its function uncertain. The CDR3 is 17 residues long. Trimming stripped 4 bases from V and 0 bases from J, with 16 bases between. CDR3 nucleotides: TGCGCCAGCAGTCGATCCGGGACATCCCATAGCAATCAGCCCCAGCATTTT. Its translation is CASSRSGTSHSNQPQHF.

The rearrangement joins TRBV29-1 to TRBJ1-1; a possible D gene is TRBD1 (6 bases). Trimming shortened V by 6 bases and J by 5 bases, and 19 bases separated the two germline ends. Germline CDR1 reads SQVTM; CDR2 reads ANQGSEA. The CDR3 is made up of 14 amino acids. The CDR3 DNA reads TGCAGCGTCGATCAAGGGGGGGAGGTGACTGAAGCTTTCTTT. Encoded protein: CSVDQGGEVTEAFF.

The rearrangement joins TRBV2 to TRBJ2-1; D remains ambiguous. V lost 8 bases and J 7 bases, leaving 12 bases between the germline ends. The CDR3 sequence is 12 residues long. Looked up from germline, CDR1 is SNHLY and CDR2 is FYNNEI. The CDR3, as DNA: TGTGCCAGCTTCACGTTGGGGAATGAGCAGTTCTTC. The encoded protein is CASFTLGNEQFF.

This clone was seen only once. The CDR3 DNA follows: TGCGCCAGCAGCTTGACGGGTAATTCACCCCTCCACTTT. It specifies CASSLTGNSPLHF. This chain uses TRBV5-1 with TRBJ1-6; no clear D. Looked up from germline, CDR1 is SGHRS and CDR2 is YFSETQ. This CDR3 has 13 amino acids. Trimming removed 1 base at V and 6 bases at J, with 5 bases between.

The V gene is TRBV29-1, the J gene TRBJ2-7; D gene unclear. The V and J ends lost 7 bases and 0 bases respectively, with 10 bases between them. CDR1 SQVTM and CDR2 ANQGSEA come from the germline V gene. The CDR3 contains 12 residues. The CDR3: CSADENSYEQYF. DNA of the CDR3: TGCAGCGCGGATGAGAACTCCTACGAGCAGTACTTC.

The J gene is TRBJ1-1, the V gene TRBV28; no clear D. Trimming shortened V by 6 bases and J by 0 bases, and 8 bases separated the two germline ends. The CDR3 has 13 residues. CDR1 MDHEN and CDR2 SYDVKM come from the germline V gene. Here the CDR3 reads CASRAIMNTEAFF. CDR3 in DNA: TGTGCCAGCAGGGCGATTATGAACACTGAAGCTTTCTTT.

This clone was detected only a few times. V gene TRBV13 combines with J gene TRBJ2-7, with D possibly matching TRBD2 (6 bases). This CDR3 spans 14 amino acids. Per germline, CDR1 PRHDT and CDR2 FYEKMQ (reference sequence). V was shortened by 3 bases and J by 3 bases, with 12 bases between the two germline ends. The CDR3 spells CASSLEGLFYEQYF. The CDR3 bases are TGTGCCAGCAGCTTGGAGGGTTTATTCTACGAGCAGTACTTC.

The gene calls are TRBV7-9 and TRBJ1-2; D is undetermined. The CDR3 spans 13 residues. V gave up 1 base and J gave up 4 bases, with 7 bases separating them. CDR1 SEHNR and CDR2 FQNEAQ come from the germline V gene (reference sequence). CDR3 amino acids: CASSLGTAYGYTF. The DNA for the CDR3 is TGTGCCAGCAGCTTAGGGACGGCCTATGGCTACACCTTC.

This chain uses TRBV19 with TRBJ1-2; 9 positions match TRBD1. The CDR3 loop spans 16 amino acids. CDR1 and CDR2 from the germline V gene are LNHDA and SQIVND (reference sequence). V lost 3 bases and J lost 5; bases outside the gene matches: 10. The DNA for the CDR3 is TGTGCCAGTAGTATCATCGAGGACAGGGGAAAATATGGCTACACCTTC. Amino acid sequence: CASSIIEDRGKYGYTF.

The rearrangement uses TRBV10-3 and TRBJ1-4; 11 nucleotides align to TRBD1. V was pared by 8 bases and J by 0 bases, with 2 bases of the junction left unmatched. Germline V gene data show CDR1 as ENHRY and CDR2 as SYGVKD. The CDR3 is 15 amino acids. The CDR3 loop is CAIRGQGATNEKLFF. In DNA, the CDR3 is TGTGCCATCCGGGGACAGGGGGCAACTAATGAAAAACTGTTTTTT.

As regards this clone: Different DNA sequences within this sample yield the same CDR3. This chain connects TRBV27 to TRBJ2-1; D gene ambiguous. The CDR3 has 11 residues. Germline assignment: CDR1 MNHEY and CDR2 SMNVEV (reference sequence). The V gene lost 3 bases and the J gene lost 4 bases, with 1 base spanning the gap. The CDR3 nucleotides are TGTGCCAGCAGTTTTTACAATGAGCAGTTCTTC. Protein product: CASSFYNEQFF.

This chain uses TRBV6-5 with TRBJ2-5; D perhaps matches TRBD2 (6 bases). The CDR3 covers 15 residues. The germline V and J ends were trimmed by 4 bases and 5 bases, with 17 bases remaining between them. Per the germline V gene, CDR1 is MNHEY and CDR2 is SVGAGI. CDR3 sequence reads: CASSSAGLPGETQYF. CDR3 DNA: TGTGCCAGCAGTTCCGCGGGACTTCCAGGGGAGACCCAGTACTTC.

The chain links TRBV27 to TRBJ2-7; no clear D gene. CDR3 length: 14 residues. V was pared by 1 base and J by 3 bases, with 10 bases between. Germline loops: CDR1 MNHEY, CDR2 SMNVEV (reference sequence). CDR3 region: CASSLYGYGYEQYF. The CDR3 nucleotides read TGTGCCAGCAGTTTATATGGGTATGGCTACGAGCAGTACTTC.

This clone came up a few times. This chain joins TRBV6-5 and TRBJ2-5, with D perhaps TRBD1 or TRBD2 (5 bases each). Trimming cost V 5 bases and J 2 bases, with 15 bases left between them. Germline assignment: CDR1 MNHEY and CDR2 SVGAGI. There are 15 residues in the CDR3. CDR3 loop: CASSRDGRGQETQYF. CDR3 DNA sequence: TGTGCCAGCAGTCGGGACGGACGAGGGCAAGAGACCCAGTACTTC.

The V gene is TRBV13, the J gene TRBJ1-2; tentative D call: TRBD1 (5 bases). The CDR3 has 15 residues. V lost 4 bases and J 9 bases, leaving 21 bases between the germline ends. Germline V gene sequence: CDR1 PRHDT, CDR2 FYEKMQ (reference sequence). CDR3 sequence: CASSSLRDGSMSYTF. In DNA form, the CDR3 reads TGTGCCAGCAGCTCACTCCGGGACGGTTCTATGAGCTACACCTTC. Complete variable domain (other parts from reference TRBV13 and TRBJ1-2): AAGVIQSPRHLIKEKRETATLKCYPIPRHDTVYWYQQGPGQDPQFLISFYEKMQSDKGSIPDRFSAQQFSDYHSELNMSSLELGDSALYFCASSSLRDGSMSYTFGSGTRLTVV.

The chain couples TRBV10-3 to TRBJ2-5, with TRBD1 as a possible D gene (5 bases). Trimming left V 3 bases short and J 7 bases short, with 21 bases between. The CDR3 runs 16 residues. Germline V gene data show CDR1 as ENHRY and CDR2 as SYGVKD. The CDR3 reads CAISDHDFGQGRTQYF. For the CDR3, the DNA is TGTGCCATCAGTGACCATGACTTTGGGCAGGGTCGGACCCAGTACTTC.